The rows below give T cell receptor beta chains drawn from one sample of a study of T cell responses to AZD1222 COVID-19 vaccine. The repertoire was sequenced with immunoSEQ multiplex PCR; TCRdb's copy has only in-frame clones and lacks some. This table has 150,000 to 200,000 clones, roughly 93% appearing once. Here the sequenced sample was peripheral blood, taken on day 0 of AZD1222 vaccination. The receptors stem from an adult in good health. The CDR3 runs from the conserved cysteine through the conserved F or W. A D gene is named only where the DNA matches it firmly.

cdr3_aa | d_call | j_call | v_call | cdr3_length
CASSVYGTGYGYTF | TRBD1 | TRBJ1-2 | TRBV9 | 14
CASSFTGSRVDTGELFF | - | TRBJ2-2 | TRBV7-6 | 17
CAISGGTSGTGGGQFF | TRBD2 | TRBJ2-1 | TRBV10-3 | 16
CASSFSLEREGNQPQHF | - | TRBJ1-5 | TRBV7-8 | 17
CASSLSAGYGYTF | - | TRBJ1-2 | TRBV7-6 | 13
CASVGRNLNQPQHF | - | TRBJ1-5 | TRBV19 | 14
CASSPYGLGQGSEAFF | TRBD1 | TRBJ1-1 | TRBV27 | 16
CASSTGQGEAFF | TRBD1 | TRBJ1-1 | TRBV18 | 12
CASSPQTGGTDTGELFF | - | TRBJ2-2 | TRBV18 | 17
CASSFSTGVSPLHF | TRBD1 | TRBJ1-6 | TRBV5-4 | 14
CASASTGAPTDTQYF | TRBD1 | TRBJ2-3 | TRBV27 | 15
CASSLNPSRNTEAFF | - | TRBJ1-1 | TRBV7-2 | 15
CASSLSADSYGYTF | - | TRBJ1-2 | TRBV7-2 | 14
CASSLSGGSSSYNEQFF | TRBD2 | TRBJ2-1 | TRBV7-3 | 17
CASSFGTGHEKLFF | TRBD1 | TRBJ1-4 | TRBV11-2 | 14
CASTQESDTQYF | - | TRBJ2-3 | TRBV2 | 12
CASSPSTGPQTYEQYF | - | TRBJ2-7 | TRBV27 | 16
CSVVEGMNTEAFF | - | TRBJ1-1 | TRBV29-1 | 13
CASSPLAGARDTQYF | - | TRBJ2-3 | TRBV27 | 15
CASGLRSGRSNTEAFF | - | TRBJ1-1 | TRBV12-5 | 16
CASSATGTGISPLHF | TRBD1 | TRBJ1-6 | TRBV7-8 | 15
CASSLQGEKLFF | - | TRBJ1-4 | TRBV6-5 | 12
CASTTAGVVNEQFF | TRBD2 | TRBJ2-1 | TRBV25-1 | 14
CASSLTGGGYTF | - | TRBJ1-2 | TRBV28 | 12
CASSRGQGMGTEAFF | - | TRBJ1-1 | TRBV18 | 15
CASSQLQRTSTDTQYF | - | TRBJ2-3 | TRBV4-2 | 16
CSAGTRLTDTQYF | - | TRBJ2-3 | TRBV29-1 | 13
CRAGGNEQYF | TRBD2 | TRBJ2-7 | TRBV20-1 | 10
CASSPQPNTEAFF | - | TRBJ1-1 | TRBV11-2 | 13
CAIMETGITDTQYF | - | TRBJ2-3 | TRBV10-3 | 14
CASSYQDPRGTEAFF | - | TRBJ1-1 | TRBV6-5 | 15
CSVAYRDDTEAFF | - | TRBJ1-1 | TRBV29-1 | 13
CASQTSGTYEQYF | TRBD2 | TRBJ2-7 | TRBV28 | 13
CATMDSSRPFF | - | TRBJ1-1 | TRBV6-6 | 11
CASSKVGTGIAEAFF | - | TRBJ1-1 | TRBV21-1 | 15
CASSRGPDSNEKLFF | - | TRBJ1-4 | TRBV6-5 | 15
CASSIFRTEAFF | - | TRBJ1-1 | TRBV19 | 12
CASSQSTGGGGQPQHF | TRBD1 | TRBJ1-5 | TRBV6-6 | 16
CASSPIRGRDTEAFF | - | TRBJ1-1 | TRBV18 | 15
CASSLGTGSNQPQHF | TRBD1 | TRBJ1-5 | TRBV11-2 | 15
CASSLSLDYGYTF | - | TRBJ1-2 | TRBV28 | 13
CASSFGRDRTDTQYF | - | TRBJ2-3 | TRBV5-1 | 15
CSARWGLASNEKLFF | - | TRBJ1-4 | TRBV29-1 | 15
CASSMGLGLTGDRYEQYF | TRBD1 | TRBJ2-7 | TRBV19 | 18
CASSTGPNAGQETQYF | - | TRBJ2-5 | TRBV18 | 16
CASSSGNRVSPLHF | - | TRBJ1-6 | TRBV6-5 | 14
CASSVGARSYNEQFF | - | TRBJ2-1 | TRBV9 | 15
CASSPGDAIYGYTF | - | TRBJ1-2 | TRBV18 | 14
CASSQDPGLETTEAFF | - | TRBJ1-1 | TRBV4-3 | 16
CASSPPTVPRAEAFF | - | TRBJ1-1 | TRBV16 | 15
CASSSRDFGYTF | - | TRBJ1-2 | TRBV9 | 12
CASSRGGREETQYF | - | TRBJ2-5 | TRBV7-9 | 14
CASRDQIFGSEQYF | - | TRBJ2-7 | TRBV2 | 14
CASSGWLGGRTEAFF | - | TRBJ1-1 | TRBV11-2 | 15
CASSQDLTSWGEKLFF | - | TRBJ1-4 | TRBV4-2 | 16
CASSSTRIPSEQYF | - | TRBJ2-7 | TRBV19 | 14
CASSTPGGRDVNEQFF | - | TRBJ2-1 | TRBV11-2 | 16